One and the same sample provided the 8 T cell receptor beta chains below, sequenced in a study of graft-versus-host responses after intestinal transplantation. Sequencing used immunoSEQ multiplex PCR; TCRdb keeps in-frame clones, though not all of them. The profile covers about 20,000 clones, with around nine tenths appearing a single time and around 8.9% taken by the ten largest. This material consisted of PBMCs, taken 230 to 240 days after intestinal transplant. Receptors originate from a human patient who received an intestinal transplant, so some T cells may come from the graft donor.

The rearrangement uses TRBV30 and TRBJ2-1; the match to TRBD2 covers 7 bases. This CDR3 comprises 18 residues. Trimming took 4 bases from V and 5 from J; bases not matched to a gene: 20. Germline V gene lookup returns CDR1 GTSNPN and CDR2 SVGIG (reference sequence). CDR3 residues: CAWTVSLPAGPLDNEQFF. DNA for the CDR3: TGTGCCTGGACGGTATCCTTGCCAGCGGGACCCCTCGACAATGAGCAGTTCTTC.

This chain links TRBV11-2 with TRBJ2-7; TRBD2 matches 7 bases. The V gene end was trimmed by 3 bases and the J gene end by 2 bases; junction bases not matched to a gene: 1. CDR3 length: 13 amino acids. In germline, CDR1 is SGHAT, CDR2 FQNNGV. CDR3 sequence: CASSLGTTYEQYF. CDR3 nucleotides: TGTGCCAGCAGCTTGGGGACTACCTACGAGCAGTACTTC.

In DNA form, the CDR3 reads TGTGCCAGCAGTGAGGAAGCAACTAGCACAGATACGCAGTATTTT. Amino acid sequence: CASSEEATSTDTQYF. The chain has TRBV6-4 and TRBJ2-3; D gene ambiguous. The CDR3 runs 15 residues. CDR1 is MRHNA, CDR2 SNTAGT, per germline. V lost 3 bases to trimming and J lost 0 bases, with 10 bases between them.

The genes are TRBV27 and TRBJ1-2; unclear D gene. CDR1 is MNHEY, CDR2 SMNVEV, per germline (reference sequence). CDR3 size: 15 residues. With 0 bases removed from V and 7 bases from J, the gap between germline ends came to 15 bases. The CDR3 region is CASSLSSRGRFGYTF. DNA of the CDR3: TGTGCCAGCAGTTTATCCTCCCGTGGTAGGTTTGGCTACACCTTC.

This clone showed up just once. This chain connects TRBV9 to TRBJ2-3; TRBD1 or TRBD2 may be the D gene (5 bases each). V shed 0 bases and J shed 0 bases, with 8 bases lying between them. Germline CDR1 is SGDLS and CDR2 is YYNGEE. This CDR3 spans 15 amino acids. CDR3 sequence: CASSVGGFSTDTQYF. The CDR3 nucleotides read TGTGCCAGCAGCGTAGGGGGGTTTAGCACAGATACGCAGTATTTT. The variable domain in full, completed from reference TRBV9 and TRBJ2-3, reads DSGVTQTPKHLITATGQRVTLRCSPRSGDLSVYWYQQSLDQGLQFLIQYYNGEERAKGNILERFSAQQFPDLHSELNLSSLELGDSALYFCASSVGGFSTDTQYFGPGTRLTVL.

This rearrangement joins TRBV6-5 to TRBJ2-7; no clear D gene. The V end was cut by 7 bases, the J end by 4 bases, with 8 bases between. The CDR3 spans 11 residues. Per the germline V gene, CDR1 is MNHEY and CDR2 is SVGAGI. CDR3 in amino acids: CASKQEYEQYF. The CDR3 nucleotides read TGTGCCAGCAAGCAAGAGTACGAGCAGTACTTC.

This chain links TRBV5-1 with TRBJ2-6, with 9 bases identical to TRBD1. Germline V gene data show CDR1 as SGHRS and CDR2 as YFSETQ. CDR3 size: 16 residues. J was trimmed by 2 bases and V by 3 bases; bases with no gene match: 3. The CDR3 loop is CASSSQGAAGANVLTF. Here the CDR3 DNA reads TGCGCCAGCAGCTCACAGGGGGCGGCTGGGGCCAACGTCCTGACTTTC.

J is TRBJ2-5 and V is TRBV5-1; weak D call: TRBD2 (6 bases). The germline gives CDR1 SGHRS, CDR2 YFSETQ. This CDR3 is built from 15 residues. The V and J ends lost 5 bases and 0 bases respectively, with 14 bases between them. The CDR3: CASSSGGDYQETQYF. CDR3 nucleotides: TGCGCCAGCAGTTCGGGCGGGGACTACCAAGAGACCCAGTACTTC.